This T cell receptor (beta chain) was captured in a study of T cell responses to AZD1222 COVID-19 vaccine. Study background: Recipients boosted at about 4 weeks or about 12 weeks are pooled. Points from the study as a whole: Repertoire samples came only from after the peak T cell response. Per reports, nearly half of all spike-specific TCRs target regions that are unmutated in variants. Recipients of two AZD1222 doses showed rising Spike-specific TCR breadth and depth.

About this clone: The antigen is unknown.

V lost 5 bases and J lost 4; bases outside the gene matches: 7. CDR1 LGHNA and CDR2 YSLEER come from the germline V gene. The CDR3 covers 16 residues. Sequencing was performed with immunoSEQ multiplex PCR; in TCRdb, only in-frame clones are kept and a portion is missing. The sample shows approximately 180,000 clones, 80% to 90% of them seen only once. Sequenced material: peripheral blood, taken on day 0 of AZD1222 vaccination. The receptor comes from an adult in good health. The chain couples TRBV4-3 to TRBJ2-2, with 10 bases aligning to TRBD2. The DNA for the CDR3 is TGCGCCAGCAGCGGTCTAGCGGGAGCCCTCACCGGGGAGCTGTTTTTT. The encoded protein is CASSGLAGALTGELFF.